What follows are 2 T cell receptor beta chains derived from one specimen sequenced in a study of cytomegalovirus exposure and HLA in healthy donors. Both 60 Vbeta primers and 13 Jbeta primers went into the PCR. Clones were sequenced by immunoSEQ multiplex PCR, and TCRdb holds only the in-frame ones, with some missing. The table shows around 120,000 clones, with approximately 78% occurring only once. Sequencing was carried out using PBMCs. The source is a woman between 40 and 55 years old in good health and CMV-seropositive.

A few counts support this clone. The chain is built from TRBV4-1 and TRBJ1-1, with D tentatively TRBD1 (5 bases). CDR3 size: 15 residues. Trimming took off 3 bases at V and 5 bases at J, with 16 bases between the two ends. Germline assignment: CDR1 MGHRA and CDR2 YSYEKL. The CDR3 here is CASSQIVPRGTEAFF. The CDR3, as DNA: TGCGCCAGCAGCCAGATTGTACCTCGGGGGACTGAAGCTTTCTTT.

The J gene is TRBJ1-4, the V gene TRBV6-1; D is unresolved. V shed 3 bases and J shed 5 bases, with 7 bases lying between them. The CDR3 totals 13 residues. Per the germline V gene, CDR1 is MNHNS and CDR2 is SASEGT. The CDR3: CASSERRNEKLFF. The CDR3 DNA reads as TGTGCCAGCAGTGAGAGGAGAAATGAAAAACTGTTTTTT.